Detailed here is one TCR beta chain. What it binds is unknown. It was with 60 Vbeta and 13 Jbeta primers that the PCR ran. Repertoires were generated with immunoSEQ multiplex PCR, while TCRdb's copy carries only in-frame clones and drops some. The data show 140,000 to 150,000 clones, around 77% seen once. The data are from a study of cytomegalovirus exposure and HLA in healthy donors. Overall study results and limits: The authors enumerated 150 to 200 TCR beta chains as linked to cytomegalovirus.

The TCR originated in a woman between 35 and 50 years old in good health and CMV-seropositive. Sequencing input: PBMCs.

CDR3 in DNA: TGTGCCAGAGAATCCGGGACAGGGTCTTACGAGCAGTACTTC. It encodes CARESGTGSYEQYF. The chain employs TRBV2 and TRBJ2-7, with 9 bases aligning to TRBD1. The CDR3 has 14 amino acids. Germline V lookup: CDR1 SNHLY, CDR2 FYNNEI. V was pared by 9 bases and J by 4 bases, with 10 bases of the junction left unmatched. Drawing the rest from reference TRBV2 and TRBJ2-7, the complete variable domain is EPEVTQTPSHQVTQMGQEVILRCVPISNHLYFYWYRQILGQKVEFLVSFYNNEISEKSEIFDDQFSVERPDGSNFTLKIRSTKLEDSAMYFCARESGTGSYEQYFGPGTRLTVT.